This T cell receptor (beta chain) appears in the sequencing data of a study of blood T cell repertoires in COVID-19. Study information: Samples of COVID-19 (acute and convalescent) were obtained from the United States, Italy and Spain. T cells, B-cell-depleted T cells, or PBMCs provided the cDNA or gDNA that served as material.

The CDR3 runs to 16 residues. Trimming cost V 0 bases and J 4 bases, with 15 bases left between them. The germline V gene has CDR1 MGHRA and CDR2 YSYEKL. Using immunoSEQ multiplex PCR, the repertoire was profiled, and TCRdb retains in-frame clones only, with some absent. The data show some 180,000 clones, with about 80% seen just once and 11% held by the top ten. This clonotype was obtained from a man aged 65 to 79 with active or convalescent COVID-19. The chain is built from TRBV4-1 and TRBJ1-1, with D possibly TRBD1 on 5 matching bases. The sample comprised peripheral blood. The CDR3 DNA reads TGCGCCAGCAGCCAAGATGGGGCCCCCCGAAGCACTGAAGCTTTCTTT. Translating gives CASSQDGAPRSTEAFF.